The rows below give T cell receptor beta chains drawn from one sample of a study of T-cell reconstitution after alpha-beta-depleted transplantation in children. In TCRdb, the PCR reads were re-called with MiXCR into one record per CDR3 protein. This sample has approximately 97,000 distinct CDR3 sequences, with around 6% found just once. The source was PBMCs, mostly from graft donor cells, collected 60 days after TCRalphabeta/CD19-depleted stem cell transplant. Every receptor here comes from a female patient aged 2-10 years who had a stem cell transplant for Fanconi anemia, so the T cells may come from the graft donor. Both conserved end residues are part of each CDR3. The order of the fields is V gene, clone size, J gene, D gene, CDR3 protein, CDR3 DNA. A D gene is named only where the DNA matches it firmly. Clone size is stated in some rows and not others, as once, few, many or a class when expanded.

>TRBV5-1|few|TRBJ2-4|TRBD2
CASSLGPSGGDLDIQYF
TGCGCCAGCAGCTTGGGCCCTAGCGGGGGGGATCTGGACATTCAGTACTTC
>TRBV3-1|few|TRBJ2-2|NA
CASSPPTDGELFF
TGTGCCAGCAGCCCGCCGACGGACGGGGAGCTGTTTTTT
>TRBV20-1|many|TRBJ2-5|NA
CSAKVFLIQRGHFQETQYF
TGCAGTGCTAAGGTCTTTCTCATCCAGCGGGGACACTTCCAAGAGACCCAGTACTTC
>TRBV28|NA|TRBJ2-2|NA
CASSLRPGRTGELFF
TGTGCCAGCAGCTTAAGACCGGGACGGACCGGGGAGCTGTTTTTT
>TRBV6-5|many|TRBJ2-7|NA
CASSYSPRQWGEQYF
TGTGCCAGCAGTTACTCTCCAAGACAATGGGGCGAGCAGTACTTC
>TRBV6-6|few|TRBJ2-1|NA
CASTIMDEQFF
TGTGCCAGCACTATCATGGATGAGCAGTTCTTC
>TRBV7-9|many|TRBJ2-5|NA
CASSSGETQYF
TGTGCCAGCAGCTCAGGGGAGACCCAGTACTTC
>TRBV12-3/TRBV12-4|NA|TRBJ1-1|NA
CASGTPNTEAFF
TGTGCCAGCGGAACCCCGAACACTGAAGCTTTCTTT
>TRBV4-2|many|TRBJ2-7|NA
CASSQGRRGYEQYF
TGTGCCAGCAGCCAAGGGAGAAGAGGCTACGAGCAGTACTTC
>TRBV5-1|many|TRBJ2-7|TRBD2
CASSLVAGFYEQYF
TGCGCCAGCAGCTTGGTAGCGGGATTTTACGAGCAGTACTTC
>TRBV27|many|TRBJ2-1|TRBD2
CASSLGLAGREQFF
TGTGCCAGCAGTTTAGGGCTAGCGGGACGGGAGCAGTTCTTC
>TRBV3-1|many|TRBJ2-7|NA
CASSHGATLRGFAEQYF
TGTGCCAGCAGCCACGGGGCGACCCTTAGGGGGTTTGCGGAGCAGTACTTC
>TRBV5-1|many|TRBJ2-7|TRBD2
CASSLARTSGTSYEQYF
TGCGCCAGCAGCTTGGCCAGGACTAGCGGGACCTCCTACGAGCAGTACTTC
>TRBV20-1|NA|TRBJ1-1|NA
CSATHSGGGNTEAFF
TGCAGTGCTACACACTCCGGGGGGGGCAACACTGAAGCTTTCTTT
>TRBV29-1|many|TRBJ1-1|NA
CSANPQGVNTEAFF
TGCAGCGCCAACCCACAGGGAGTGAACACTGAAGCTTTCTTT
>TRBV5-6|NA|TRBJ2-7|TRBD1
CASSDLGGSTYEQYF
TGTGCCAGCAGCGACCTAGGGGGCAGTACCTACGAGCAGTACTTC
>TRBV12-3/TRBV12-4|many|TRBJ2-7|NA
CASSFGAVMGEQYF
TGTGCCAGCAGTTTTGGAGCGGTTATGGGAGAGCAGTACTTC
>TRBV11-2|many|TRBJ1-5|NA
CASSLGSGTSNQPQHF
TGTGCCAGCAGCTTAGGGTCGGGGACAAGCAATCAGCCCCAGCATTTT
>TRBV28|many|TRBJ2-6|NA
CASSPRGSGANVLTF
TGTGCCAGCAGTCCACGGGGGTCCGGGGCCAACGTCCTGACTTTC
>TRBV5-1|NA|TRBJ2-5|NA
CASSSGRFQETQYF
TGCGCCAGCAGCTCGGGACGGTTCCAAGAGACCCAGTACTTC
>TRBV28|many|TRBJ2-7|NA
CASDYGRLGGQYF
TGTGCCAGCGATTATGGGCGCCTCGGCGGGCAGTACTTC
>TRBV29-1|many|TRBJ2-1|TRBD2
CSVEGLAGYNEQFF
TGCAGCGTTGAGGGACTAGCGGGGTACAATGAGCAGTTCTTC
>TRBV21-1|many|TRBJ2-5|NA
CASSTRGREETQYF
TGTGCCAGCAGCACAAGGGGGCGTGAAGAGACCCAGTACTTC
>TRBV28|many|TRBJ1-4|TRBD1
CASSIDRGREKLFF
TGTGCCAGCAGCATCGACAGGGGGCGTGAAAAACTGTTTTTT
>TRBV20-1|many|TRBJ1-2|NA
CSAREVAVHGYTF
TGCAGTGCTAGAGAGGTGGCGGTTCATGGCTACACCTTC
>TRBV12-3/TRBV12-4|many|TRBJ2-2|NA
CASRVRVRESGELFF
TGTGCCAGCAGGGTCAGGGTGAGGGAATCCGGGGAGCTGTTTTTT
>TRBV4-1|few|TRBJ2-1|TRBD2
CASSQEPRLAANEQFF
TGCGCCAGCAGCCAAGAACCGAGACTAGCGGCCAATGAGCAGTTCTTC
>TRBV5-1|few|TRBJ2-1|TRBD1
CASSPSTGTGIHEQFF
TGCGCCAGCAGCCCTTCGACAGGGACAGGGATCCATGAGCAGTTCTTC
>TRBV5-1|few|TRBJ2-1|TRBD1
CASSLVSGGRDEQFF
TGCGCCAGCAGCTTGGTTTCAGGGGGCAGGGATGAGCAGTTCTTC
>TRBV11-2|few|TRBJ2-1|TRBD2
CASSRLAGVEQFF
TGTGCCAGCAGCAGACTAGCGGGAGTAGAGCAGTTCTTC
>TRBV5-1|NA|TRBJ2-7|NA
CASSLGKYEQYF
TGCGCCAGCAGCTTGGGGAAATACGAGCAGTACTTC
>TRBV20-1|few|TRBJ1-2|TRBD1
CSARDFSTGKGGYGYTF
TGCAGTGCTAGAGATTTTTCGACAGGGAAGGGGGGCTATGGCTACACCTTC
>TRBV12-3/TRBV12-4|many|TRBJ2-3|TRBD2
CASSPTSGGSTDTQYF
TGTGCCAGCAGTCCGACTAGCGGGGGGAGCACAGATACGCAGTATTTT
>TRBV15|many|TRBJ2-7|NA
CATSRDLGVISYEQYF
TGTGCCACCAGCAGAGATTTGGGGGTGATCTCCTACGAGCAGTACTTC
>TRBV27|many|TRBJ2-1|NA
CASSLSPSSPDNEQFF
TGTGCCAGCAGTTTATCACCCAGCTCTCCCGACAATGAGCAGTTCTTC
>TRBV7-8|many|TRBJ1-2|NA
CASSLGMTVSYGYTF
TGTGCCAGCAGCTTGGGGATGACAGTCTCCTATGGCTACACCTTC
>TRBV7-2|many|TRBJ2-1|TRBD1
CASSQRGQVRENEQFF
TGTGCCAGCAGCCAGCGAGGACAGGTTAGAGAGAATGAGCAGTTCTTC
>TRBV5-5|few|TRBJ1-4|TRBD1
CASSKPTGGGFEKLFF
TGTGCCAGCAGCAAACCCACAGGGGGCGGCTTTGAAAAACTGTTTTTT
>TRBV29-1|many|TRBJ2-3|TRBD2
CSVSLAGGPYTQYF
TGCAGCGTTTCTCTGGCGGGAGGGCCATATACGCAGTATTTT
>TRBV2|few|TRBJ2-7|TRBD2
CASSVERGSSYEQYF
TGTGCCAGCAGCGTCGAGCGGGGGAGCTCCTACGAGCAGTACTTC
>TRBV12-3/TRBV12-4|many|TRBJ1-4|NA
CASSRDGFSTNEKLFF
TGTGCCAGCAGCCGGGACGGTTTTTCAACTAATGAAAAACTGTTTTTT
>TRBV28|many|TRBJ2-1|NA
CASSFGGLREQFF
TGTGCCAGCAGTTTTGGTGGCTTGCGTGAGCAGTTCTTC
>TRBV5-1|many|TRBJ2-1|TRBD1
CASSLAGTGTYNEQFF
TGCGCCAGCAGCTTGGCCGGGACAGGGACCTACAATGAGCAGTTCTTC
>TRBV5-5|NA|TRBJ2-2|NA
CASSLEGGAGELFF
TGTGCCAGCAGCTTGGAAGGGGGAGCCGGGGAGCTGTTTTTT
>TRBV18|many|TRBJ2-4|TRBD1
CASSIQGNIQYF
TGTGCCAGCTCAATACAGGGGAACATTCAGTACTTC
>TRBV20-1|many|TRBJ2-7|NA
CSARFETGQYF
TGCAGTGCTAGGTTCGAGACGGGGCAGTACTTC
>TRBV3-1|few|TRBJ1-2|NA
CASSQWNYGYTF
TGTGCCAGCAGCCAGTGGAACTATGGCTACACCTTC
>TRBV12-3/TRBV12-4|many|TRBJ2-1|NA
CASRKDESYNEQFF
TGTGCCAGCAGAAAGGATGAATCCTACAATGAGCAGTTCTTC
>TRBV29-1|many|TRBJ2-1|NA
CSVEVLPGRGPYNEQFF
TGCAGCGTTGAAGTTCTGCCCGGGCGGGGGCCCTACAATGAGCAGTTCTTC
>TRBV29-1|many|TRBJ2-5|TRBD2
CSVEDGRETQYF
TGCAGCGTTGAAGACGGGAGGGAGACCCAGTACTTC
>TRBV12-3/TRBV12-4|many|TRBJ2-1|NA
CASSLALTNEQFF
TGTGCCAGCAGTTTAGCGCTCACCAATGAGCAGTTCTTC
>TRBV12-3/TRBV12-4|NA|TRBJ1-3|NA
CASSFLSVSSGNTIYF
TGTGCCAGCAGTTTTCTCAGCGTATCCTCTGGAAACACCATATATTTT